Reported below is one TCR beta chain. The repertoire was sequenced with immunoSEQ multiplex PCR; TCRdb's copy has only in-frame clones and lacks some. Of about 290,000 clones listed, about nine tenths were seen once; the top ten hold less than 3%. These data belong to a study of blood T cell repertoires in COVID-19. J gave up 0 bases and V 3 bases, and 12 bases lay outside the gene matches. Germline values: CDR1 MDHEN, CDR2 SYDVKM. The CDR3 runs 19 residues. V is TRBV28 and J is TRBJ1-2, with 11 bases matching TRBD1. This TCR derives from a woman in her thirties with active or convalescent COVID-19. Sequencing input: peripheral blood. The CDR3 DNA follows: TGTGCCAGCAGTTTGCCCGGGACAGGGGGAGGGGTAGCTAACTATGGCTACACCTTC. This translates into CASSLPGTGGGVANYGYTF.